The 21 T cell receptor beta chains in this list originate from one sample, sequenced in a study of T cell changes during pregnancy in multiple sclerosis. The data were produced by immunoSEQ multiplex PCR, yet TCRdb's version contains in-frame clones alone and is incomplete. The sample shows tens of thousands of clones, around 91% of them seen only once. The sample in question was peripheral blood, obtained in the third trimester of pregnancy. The receptors here all came from a female donor in good health, enrolled as a control in a pregnancy study.

The chain links TRBV4-1 to TRBJ2-2; D perhaps matches TRBD1 (5 bases). CDR1 and CDR2 from the germline V gene are MGHRA and YSYEKL. CDR3 length equals 15 residues. The V end was cut by 4 bases, the J end by 0 bases, with 9 bases between. The CDR3 DNA sequence: TGCGCCAGCAGCCTAGGACACTCGAACACCGGGGAGCTGTTTTTT. Its translation is CASSLGHSNTGELFF.

This chain connects TRBV4-1 to TRBJ2-7, with 10 bases aligning to TRBD2. The J segment lost 0 bases and the V segment lost 0 bases, leaving 2 bases of the junction unmatched. From germline, CDR1 is MGHRA and CDR2 YSYEKL. This CDR3 has 16 amino acids. CDR3 nucleotides: TGCGCCAGCAGCCAAGATGCTAGCGGGAGCTCCTACGAGCAGTACTTC. It is translated as CASSQDASGSSYEQYF.

The chain uses TRBV6-1 and TRBJ1-4; 9 bases are a match to TRBD1. V gave up 6 bases and J gave up 6 bases; unmatched junction bases: 5. The CDR3 length is 14 residues. Germline V CDR1 and CDR2: MNHNS, SASEGT. The CDR3 loop is CASRDRGLDEKLFF. CDR3 coding DNA: TGTGCCAGCAGGGACAGGGGATTGGATGAAAAACTGTTTTTT.

The chain uses TRBV5-6 and TRBJ2-7; 9 positions match TRBD1. This CDR3 has 15 residues. J was trimmed by 1 base and V by 5 bases; bases with no gene match: 7. Germline V gene data show CDR1 as SGHDT and CDR2 as YYEEEE. CDR3: CASRLTGQGSYEQYF. The CDR3 coding sequence is TGTGCCAGCAGACTAACGGGACAGGGATCCTACGAGCAGTACTTC.

V gene TRBV9 combines with J gene TRBJ2-2; 7 bases match TRBD1. The V segment lost 4 bases and the J segment 2 bases; nucleotides outside the gene matches: 8. This CDR3 has 16 residues. The germline gives CDR1 SGDLS, CDR2 YYNGEE. This chain's CDR3 is CASSTTTGLNTGELFF. The CDR3 DNA is TGTGCCAGCAGCACTACGACAGGGCTTAACACCGGGGAGCTGTTTTTT.

The V call is TRBV30, the J call TRBJ1-3; 9 nucleotides agree with TRBD1. This CDR3 comprises 15 residues. CDR1 and CDR2 (germline): GTSNPN, SVGIG (reference sequence). Losses at the gene ends were 5 bases for V and 5 bases for J; bases not matched to a gene: 10. CDR3 loop: CAWQTSGQGRNTIYF. The CDR3 DNA is TGTGCCTGGCAGACATCGGGACAGGGAAGAAACACCATATATTTT.

The genes are TRBV7-9 and TRBJ2-1, with 7 bases lining up with TRBD2. V shed 5 bases, J shed 7 bases, and the junction held 14 bases outside the gene matches. Germline V gene lookup returns CDR1 SEHNR and CDR2 FQNEAQ (reference sequence). The CDR3 has 16 amino acids. The DNA of the CDR3 is TGTGCCAGCAGCCCTAGAAGGCTAGCGGAGGCTAATGAGCAGTTCTTC. Translation gives CASSPRRLAEANEQFF.

The V and J genes are TRBV11-3 and TRBJ1-1, with D possibly TRBD1 on 6 matching bases. The CDR3 is 15 amino acids. Trimming took 5 bases from V and 0 from J, leaving 13 bases between them. The V gene's germline CDR1 is SGHNT and CDR2 YENEEA. As DNA, the CDR3 is TGTGCCAGCAGCGGACGGGACACCTTGAACACTGAAGCTTTCTTT. It is translated as CASSGRDTLNTEAFF.

The chain combines TRBV10-3 with TRBJ2-5; a possible D gene is TRBD2 (7 bases). Germline V gives CDR1 ENHRY, CDR2 SYGVKD. Trimming stripped 3 bases from V and 5 bases from J, with 19 bases between. This CDR3 has 16 amino acids. The CDR3 nucleotides read TGTGCCATCAGTGACTCTTATCGGGGGGCGGGGGAGACCCAGTACTTC. Protein product: CAISDSYRGAGETQYF.

This sequence joins TRBV12-5 and TRBJ1-1; the D gene is possibly TRBD1 (6 bases). The germline gives CDR1 LGHNT, CDR2 FRNRAP. There are 13 residues in the CDR3. The V gene lost 2 bases and the J gene lost 8 bases, with 12 bases spanning the gap. The DNA of the CDR3 is TGTGCTAGTGGTTTGTCCACCGGGACAGAAGCTTTCTTT. This gives the protein CASGLSTGTEAFF.

The V gene is TRBV30, the J gene TRBJ1-2; the D gene is possibly TRBD1 (5 bases). Germline CDR1 and CDR2: GTSNPN and SVGIG (reference sequence). This CDR3 has 15 amino acids. V gave up 0 bases and J gave up 2 bases, with 13 bases separating them. The chain's CDR3 is CAWSVKKGQNYGYTF. Here the CDR3 DNA reads TGTGCCTGGAGTGTCAAAAAAGGACAAAACTATGGCTACACCTTC.

The genes are TRBV2 and TRBJ1-2; 8 bases map to TRBD1. Germline CDR1 is SNHLY and CDR2 is FYNNEI. The V segment lost 7 bases and the J segment 0 bases; nucleotides outside the gene matches: 13. The CDR3 has 17 residues. CDR3 in amino acids: CASIRGQGWDSNYGYTF. CDR3 DNA sequence: TGTGCCAGCATCAGGGGGCAGGGGTGGGACTCTAACTATGGCTACACCTTC.

This clone was picked up one time. This chain uses TRBV6-1 with TRBJ2-7, with 7 positions matching TRBD2. Germline CDR1 MNHNS, CDR2 SASEGT. CDR3 size: 14 residues. V lost 4 bases, J lost 6 bases, and 9 bases stayed unmatched. DNA for the CDR3: TGTGCCAGCAGTGCCCTCACCGGGGAGGGCGAGCAGTACTTC. Its protein is CASSALTGEGEQYF.

The V gene is TRBV2, the J gene TRBJ2-5; tentatively, D is TRBD2 (5 bases). The length of the CDR3 is 13 residues. Trimming cost V 0 bases and J 13 bases, with 15 bases left between them. The germline CDR1 and CDR2 sequences are SNHLY and FYNNEI. The CDR3 DNA is TGTGCCAGCAGTGAAGCGTCTGTGGCGGGCTGGTACTTC. It is translated as CASSEASVAGWYF.

The chain recombines TRBV30 with TRBJ2-3; D ambiguous. CDR1 GTSNPN and CDR2 SVGIG come from the germline V gene (reference sequence). The length of the CDR3 is 13 residues. The V gene lost 2 bases and the J gene lost 3 bases, with 9 bases spanning the gap. DNA for the CDR3: TGTGCCTGGAGTACCCAGGCTACAGATACGCAGTATTTT. Translated: CAWSTQATDTQYF. Using reference TRBV30 and TRBJ2-3 for the parts outside the CDR3, the full variable domain is SQTIHQWPATLVQPVGSPLSLECTVEGTSNPNLYWYRQAAGRGLQLLFYSVGIGQISSEVPQNLSASRPQDRQFILSSKKLLLSDSGFYLCAWSTQATDTQYFGPGTRLTVL.

The V gene is TRBV7-2, the J gene TRBJ2-3, with D possibly being TRBD2 (6 bases). CDR3 size: 15 residues. Trimming stripped 4 bases from V and 6 bases from J, with 17 bases between. Germline V lookup: CDR1 SGHTA, CDR2 FQGNSA. The CDR3, as DNA: TGTGCCAGCAGCTCCTCTGGGGCGGGATTGGATACGCAGTATTTT. Translated, it gives CASSSSGAGLDTQYF.

This clone has just one count. V is TRBV2 and J is TRBJ2-7; 8 nucleotides line up with TRBD1. The CDR3 length is 14 residues. Unmatched junction bases numbered 5, after V lost 7 bases and J lost 0 bases. Germline values: CDR1 SNHLY, CDR2 FYNNEI. The CDR3 coding sequence is TGTGCCAGCACTTGGGACAGGAGCTCCTACGAGCAGTACTTC. This codes for CASTWDRSSYEQYF. The variable domain in full, with the rest retrieved from reference TRBV2 and TRBJ2-7, is EPEVTQTPSHQVTQMGQEVILRCVPISNHLYFYWYRQILGQKVEFLVSFYNNEISEKSEIFDDQFSVERPDGSNFTLKIRSTKLEDSAMYFCASTWDRSSYEQYFGPGTRLTVT.

The chain carries TRBV25-1 and TRBJ2-5, with 11 bases matching TRBD2. The germline V gene has CDR1 MGHDK and CDR2 SYGVNS. This CDR3 has 16 residues. V gave up 3 bases and J gave up 7 bases; unmatched junction bases: 10. The CDR3 region has the DNA TGTGCCAGCAGTGATTCCGCGTGGCTAGCGGGGGGGACCCAGTACTTC. Protein product: CASSDSAWLAGGTQYF.

The chain employs TRBV25-1 and TRBJ1-4; D gene unclear. The CDR3 loop spans 15 amino acids. The V end lost 5 bases, the J end lost 3 bases, and 13 bases lay between the germline ends. The germline CDR1 and CDR2 sequences are MGHDK and SYGVNS. The CDR3 protein is CASSNSSPANEKLFF. The CDR3 coding sequence is TGTGCCAGCAGTAACAGTTCCCCGGCTAATGAAAAACTGTTTTTT.

The CDR3, as DNA: TGTGCCAGCAGTCAACCCTTTAGGTCGCGGGCCTCTGGGGCCAACGTCCTGACTTTC. Translated, it gives CASSQPFRSRASGANVLTF. This chain uses TRBV7-8 with TRBJ2-6; D may be TRBD2 (5 bases). Germline CDR1 and CDR2: SGHVS and FQNEAQ. This CDR3 comprises 19 residues. The V end was cut by 6 bases, the J end by 0 bases, with 21 bases between.

V is TRBV7-2 and J is TRBJ2-1; 10 bases are shared with TRBD2. Germline V CDR1 and CDR2: SGHTA, FQGNSA. CDR3 length equals 17 residues. The V segment lost 1 base and the J segment 9 bases; nucleotides outside the gene matches: 12. The CDR3 sequence is CASSLGSGGALRFEQFF. The CDR3 DNA sequence: TGTGCCAGCAGCTTAGGCAGCGGGGGGGCCCTGCGATTTGAGCAGTTCTTC.